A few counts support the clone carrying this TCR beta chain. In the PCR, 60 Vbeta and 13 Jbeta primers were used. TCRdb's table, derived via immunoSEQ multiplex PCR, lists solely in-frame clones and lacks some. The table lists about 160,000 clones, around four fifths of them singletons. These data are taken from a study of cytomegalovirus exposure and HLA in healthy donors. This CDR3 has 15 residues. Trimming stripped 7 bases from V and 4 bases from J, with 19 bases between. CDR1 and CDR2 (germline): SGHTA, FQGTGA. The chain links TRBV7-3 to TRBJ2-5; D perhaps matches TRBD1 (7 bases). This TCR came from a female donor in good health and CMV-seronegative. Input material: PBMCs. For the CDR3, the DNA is TGTGCCAGCACCACAGCCGGGACAGCGGGAGAGACCCAGTACTTC. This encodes CASTTAGTAGETQYF.